The TCR beta chain described here comes from a study of blood T cell repertoires in COVID-19 (dated by TCRdb to 2020 to 2022). A note on the overall study: The collaborator samples originated in the United States, Italy and Spain and spanned the acute and convalescent phases of COVID-19. The material from the prospective study consisted of cDNA or gDNA derived from T cells, B-cell-depleted T cells, or PBMCs. Deeply sampled blood TCRbeta repertoires from subjects exposed to, actively infected with, or recovered from COVID-19 were included in the dataset. The repertoires were made available in a free public database intended to serve as a resource for research on the immune response to SARS-CoV-2. The samples were drawn from two sources: the first 160 participants of the ongoing ImmuneRACE study, and 1,000 to 1,500 subjects contributed by 6 global collaborators. Nearly every sample came with metadata listing a de-identified subject ID, COVID-19 status, age in years and sex. HLA class I and class II types, where available, came from metadata supplied by the sample provider rather than from assay-based typing. General conclusions and limits of the study: Clinical and demographic metadata were provided uncurated, with the amount varying by source and participant.

TCRbeta CDR3 regions were amplified from genomic DNA by means of the immunoSEQ Assay, a bias-controlled multiplex PCR. From the authors' description of their analysis: Nucleated cell counts per sample were estimated from amplification of reference gene primers within the assay. To quantify the absolute abundance of each unique TCRbeta CDR3 rearrangement, sequence reads were collapsed and filtered. Productive Simpson clonality was computed per sample as the square root of Simpson's diversity index over productive rearrangements. TCRdb retrieved this table from immuneACCESS and kept in-frame rearrangements only. Not all clones are present; in checked studies, unresolved V genes account for under half, and no reason is known for the remainder. V and J calls and clone size follow that table, whereas D and trimming were derived from the DNA. The sample records hundreds of thousands of clones, approximately 84% of which are singletons. 4.5% to 7.5% of the sample rests with the top ten.

The collaborating institutions used their own protocols to collect whole blood in K2EDTA tubes. Collaborator samples were shipped for TCRbeta analysis as frozen whole blood, isolated PBMCs, or DNA extracted from either sample type. CDR1 and CDR2 were assigned from the germline V gene as MNHEY and SVGAGI. Inclusive of the bounding cysteine and phenylalanine, the CDR3 is 15 residues long. Just CDR3 DNA is preserved here, 45 bases in frame from base 1. The V and J ends are trimmed by 0 bases and 4 bases, leaving 13 bases between them. Worth noting for this clone: Its antigen has not been determined. No base quality information exists; no much larger clone differs at one position.

The receptor was isolated from a man older than 75 with acute or convalescent COVID-19. Sequenced material: peripheral blood. Here the chain combines TRBV6-5 and TRBJ2-7, and TRBD2 may be the D gene, going by 5 matching bases. The CDR3 reads as follows: CASSYSGRRGYEQYF. The sequence in DNA is TGTGCCAGCAGTTACTCGGGTCGACGAGGGTACGAGCAGTACTTC.